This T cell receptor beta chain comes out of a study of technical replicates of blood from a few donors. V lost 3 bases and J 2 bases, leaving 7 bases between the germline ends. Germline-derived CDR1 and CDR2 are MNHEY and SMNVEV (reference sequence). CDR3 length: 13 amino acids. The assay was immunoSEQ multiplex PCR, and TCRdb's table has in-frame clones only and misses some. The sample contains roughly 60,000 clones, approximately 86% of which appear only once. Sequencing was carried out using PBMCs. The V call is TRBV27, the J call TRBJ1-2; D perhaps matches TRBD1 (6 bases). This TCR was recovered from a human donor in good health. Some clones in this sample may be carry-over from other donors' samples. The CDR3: CASSLRGNYGYTF. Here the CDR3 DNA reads TGTGCCAGCAGTTTGAGGGGGAACTATGGCTACACCTTC.